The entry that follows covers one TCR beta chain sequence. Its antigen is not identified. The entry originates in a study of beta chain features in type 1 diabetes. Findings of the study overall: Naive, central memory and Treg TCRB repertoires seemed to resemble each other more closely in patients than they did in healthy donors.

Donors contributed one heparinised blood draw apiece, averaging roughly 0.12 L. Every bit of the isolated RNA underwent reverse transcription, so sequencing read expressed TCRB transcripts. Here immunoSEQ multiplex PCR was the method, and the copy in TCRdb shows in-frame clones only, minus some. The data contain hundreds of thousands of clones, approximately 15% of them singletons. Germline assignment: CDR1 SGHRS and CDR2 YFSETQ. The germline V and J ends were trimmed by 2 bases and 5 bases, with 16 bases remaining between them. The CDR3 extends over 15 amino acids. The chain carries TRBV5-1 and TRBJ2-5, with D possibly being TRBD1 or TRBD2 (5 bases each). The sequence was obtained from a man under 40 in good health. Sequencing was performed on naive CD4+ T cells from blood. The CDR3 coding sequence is TGCGCCAGCAGCTTAGCGAGGGGCTCGGGGGAGACCCAGTACTTC. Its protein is CASSLARGSGETQYF.